This TCR beta chain was found in a study of T cell repertoires in cytomegalovirus infection. Background on the study: Recently identified HLA-C-restricted and well-studied HLA-B-restricted CMV epitopes were used. From public TCR beta signatures came an indication of both CMV infection and matching HLA type.

Germline V gives CDR1 SGHNT, CDR2 YYREEE (reference sequence). The CDR3 length is 15 residues. V gave up 3 bases and J gave up 1 base, with 11 bases separating them. With respect to this clonotype: Its target is unknown.

Broader study findings: People with CMV and the relevant HLA were identified by cumulative public TCR beta family frequency. HLA-C-restricted CMV-specific TCR beta clonotypes prevailed in the ex vivo response.

TCRdb re-analysed the reads in MiXCR, keeping a single row per CDR3 protein. The sample has approximately 280,000 distinct CDR3 sequences, roughly 21% seen once. The rearrangement uses TRBV5-4 and TRBJ2-1, with a tentative D call TRBD2 (5 bases). Sample: cultured PBMCs, taken from culture after CMV antigen stimulation. The clonotype originates from a human donor in good health (CMV status not recorded). Some clones in this sample may be carry-over from other donors' samples. CDR3 amino acids: CASSSTLVSYNEQFF. CDR3 in DNA: TGTGCCAGCAGCTCCACACTAGTGTCCTACAATGAGCAGTTCTTC.